This T cell receptor beta chain was retrieved from a study of T cells after yellow fever vaccination. Study-wide background: SMART-Seq v4 Ultra Low Input prepared libraries from low-cell fractions.

5'RACE template switching added a universal primer site and UMIs to TCR cDNA. MiXCR, applied by TCRdb to the 5' RACE reads, yields one record per CDR3 protein. Among a few hundred thousand distinct CDR3 sequences listed, roughly 7.2% were seen once. Notes on the study in general: Clonotypes shared by both compartments, CD4 and CD8, made up a small share.

This CDR3 region has 13 residues. V was clipped by 9 bases and J by 5 bases; unmatched bases: 9. CDR1 ENHRY and CDR2 SYGVKD come from the germline V gene. Many counts were recorded for this clonotype. The target antigen is unknown. The sequence was collected from a man aged 25 to 45 who received the YFV17D yellow fever vaccine. The rearrangement joins TRBV10-3 to TRBJ2-5; 7 bases line up with TRBD1. The starting material was CD4+ T cells sorted from PBMCs, obtained 15 days after the yellow fever booster vaccination. DNA of the CDR3: TGTGCCATTTGGACAGGAGGCTTGGAGACCCAGTACTTC. Protein sequence: CAIWTGGLETQYF.